This T cell receptor (beta chain) was retrieved from a study of shared clonotypes between healthy human individuals. Looked up from germline, CDR1 is SGHTA and CDR2 is FQGTGA. Trimming removed 5 bases at V and 1 base at J, with 16 bases between. CDR3 size: 16 residues. Study outcomes and limitations: Richness estimates generally favored naive over memory subsets. Researchers sampled only blood; tissue repertoires likely differ.

Sequencing used immunoSEQ multiplex PCR; TCRdb keeps in-frame clones, though not all of them. The data show 800,000 to 1,200,000 clones, with approximately 80% seen just once and about 0.52% held by the top ten. This clone was seen a single time. Antigen: not known. The material sequenced was memory CD4+ T cells from PBMCs. The subset denotes: CD45RA-negative fraction. The TCR sequence derives from a man between 18 and 29 years old in good health. Some clones in this sample may be carry-over from other donors' samples. The V and J genes are TRBV7-3 and TRBJ2-3; possibly TRBD2 for D (6 bases). This CDR3 is CASSLHGAGRTDTQYF. Written as DNA, the CDR3 is TGTGCCAGCAGCCTCCACGGTGCGGGGCGCACAGATACGCAGTATTTT.